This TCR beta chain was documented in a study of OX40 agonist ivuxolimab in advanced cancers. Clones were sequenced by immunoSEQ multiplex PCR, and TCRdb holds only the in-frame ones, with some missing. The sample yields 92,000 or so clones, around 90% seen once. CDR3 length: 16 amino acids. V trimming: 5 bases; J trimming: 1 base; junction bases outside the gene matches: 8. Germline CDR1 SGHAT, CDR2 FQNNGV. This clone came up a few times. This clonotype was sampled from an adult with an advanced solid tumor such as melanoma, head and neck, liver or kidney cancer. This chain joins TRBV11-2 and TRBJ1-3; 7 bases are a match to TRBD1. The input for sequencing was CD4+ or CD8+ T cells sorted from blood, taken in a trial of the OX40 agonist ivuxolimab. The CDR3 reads CASSEQQGRSGNTIYF. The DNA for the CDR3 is TGTGCCAGCAGCGAACAACAGGGGAGGTCTGGAAACACCATATATTTT.